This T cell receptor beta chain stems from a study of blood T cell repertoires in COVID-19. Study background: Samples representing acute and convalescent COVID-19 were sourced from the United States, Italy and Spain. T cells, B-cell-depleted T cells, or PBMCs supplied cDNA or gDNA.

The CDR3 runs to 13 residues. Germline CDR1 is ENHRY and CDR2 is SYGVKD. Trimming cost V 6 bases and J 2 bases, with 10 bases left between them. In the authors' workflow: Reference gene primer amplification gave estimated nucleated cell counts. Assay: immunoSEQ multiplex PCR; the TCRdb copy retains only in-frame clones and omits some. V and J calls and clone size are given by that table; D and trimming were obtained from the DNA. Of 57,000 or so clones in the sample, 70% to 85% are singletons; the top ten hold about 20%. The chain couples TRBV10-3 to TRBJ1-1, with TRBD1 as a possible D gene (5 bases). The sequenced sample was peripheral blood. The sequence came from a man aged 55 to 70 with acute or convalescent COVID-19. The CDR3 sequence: CAIRGGFNTEAFF. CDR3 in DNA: TGTGCCATCAGGGGGGGGTTCAACACTGAAGCTTTCTTT.